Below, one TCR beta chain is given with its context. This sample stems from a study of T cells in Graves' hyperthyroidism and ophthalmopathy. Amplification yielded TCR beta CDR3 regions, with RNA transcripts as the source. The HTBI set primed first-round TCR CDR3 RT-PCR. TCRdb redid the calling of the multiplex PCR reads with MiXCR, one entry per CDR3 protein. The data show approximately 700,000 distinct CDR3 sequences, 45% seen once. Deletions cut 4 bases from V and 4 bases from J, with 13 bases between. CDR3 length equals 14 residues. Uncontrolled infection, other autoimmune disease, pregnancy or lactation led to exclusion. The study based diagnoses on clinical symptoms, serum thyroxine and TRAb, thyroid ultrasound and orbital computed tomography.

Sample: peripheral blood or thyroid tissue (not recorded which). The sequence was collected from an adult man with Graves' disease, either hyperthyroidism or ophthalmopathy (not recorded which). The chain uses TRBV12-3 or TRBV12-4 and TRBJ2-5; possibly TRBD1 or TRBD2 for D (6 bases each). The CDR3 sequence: CASSSRGDVETQYF. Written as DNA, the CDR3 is TGTGCCAGCAGTTCTAGGGGGGATGTAGAGACCCAGTACTTC.